One and the same sample provided the 12 T cell receptor beta chains below, sequenced in a study of blood T cells in healthy people across ages. The use of a sample-barcoded 5' primer and a J-beta primer mix characterized a second PCR of 7 to 11 cycles. TCRdb reprocessed the 5' RACE reads with MiXCR, giving one entry per CDR3 protein. The repertoire holds about 1,400,000 distinct CDR3 sequences, with about 43% as singletons. The sequenced sample consisted of blood. The receptors shown here come from a woman aged 18-35 years in good health.

This clonotype was seen more than once but under ten times. As DNA, the CDR3 is TGTGCCAGCGGCGTAGCGGGGGCTGGATCGTACGAGCAGTACTTC. Translation: CASGVAGAGSYEQYF. The chain uses TRBV6-5 and TRBJ2-4; 9 positions agree with TRBD2. The J call may be wrong; the DNA end is better matched by TRBJ2-7. From germline, CDR1 is MNHEY and CDR2 SVGAGI. The CDR3 consists of 15 residues.

This clonotype was observed a handful of times. The gene calls are TRBV10-3 and TRBJ2-1, with D maybe TRBD1 (6 bases). With the DNA end fitting TRBJ2-7 better, the J assignment may be wrong. Looked up from germline, CDR1 is ENHRY and CDR2 is SYGVKD. The CDR3 consists of 14 residues. DNA for the CDR3: TGTGCCATCAGTGGTGGGGGCCCCCCTTACGAGCAGTACTTC. This codes for CAISGGGPPYEQYF.

This sequence joins TRBV6-6 and TRBJ1-1, with D unclear. Deletions cut 2 bases from V and 8 bases from J, with 12 bases between. CDR1 is MNHNY and CDR2 is SVGAGI in the germline V gene (reference sequence). The CDR3 runs to 13 residues. The CDR3 sequence: CASSYPSKGEAFF. In DNA, the CDR3 is TGTGCCAGCAGTTACCCCTCGAAGGGCGAAGCTTTCTTT.

This clonotype has just one count. Its ends do not fully match the called genes, so a read error is possible. V usage is TRBV30 and J usage is TRBJ1-4, with D perhaps TRBD1 (5 bases). The CDR3 runs to 15 residues. In germline, CDR1 is GTSNPN, CDR2 SVGIG (reference sequence). The CDR3, as DNA: TGTGCCCGGAGTGTACGTGGCAGGGTGCATGAAAAACTGTTTTTT. It codes for CARSVRGRVHEKLFF. The full variable domain, rest sourced from reference TRBV30 and TRBJ1-4, is SQTIHQWPATLVQPVGSPLSLECTVEGTSNPNLYWYRQAAGRGLQLLFYSVGIGQISSEVPQNLSASRPQDRQFILSSKKLLLSDSGFYLCARSVRGRVHEKLFFGSGTQLSVL.

This clonotype was observed a handful of times. This rearrangement joins TRBV2 to TRBJ2-1, with D uncertain. The germline V gene has CDR1 SNHLY and CDR2 FYNNEI. Trimming removed 4 bases from V and 6 bases from J, with 10 bases in between. The length of the CDR3 is 13 residues. CDR3 in amino acids: CASSGRSPNEQFF. The CDR3 DNA sequence: TGTGCCAGCAGTGGTAGGTCCCCCAATGAGCAGTTCTTC.

This chain uses TRBV20-1 with TRBJ2-1, with D perhaps TRBD1 or TRBD2 (5 bases each). The V end was cut by 0 bases, the J end by 0 bases, with 15 bases between. This CDR3 is 17 amino acids long. Germline V gene data show CDR1 as DFQATT and CDR2 as SNEGSKA (reference sequence). CDR3 DNA sequence: TGCAGTGCTAGAGATAAAGGGACCGCCGTCTCCTACAATGAGCAGTTCTTC. As protein: CSARDKGTAVSYNEQFF.

This clonotype was recorded many times. The chain couples TRBV12-3 or TRBV12-4 to TRBJ1-2; D remains unclear. With 3 bases removed from V and 8 bases from J, the gap between germline ends came to 19 bases. This CDR3 comprises 15 residues. This chain's CDR3 is CASSLDGRLLTGYTF. DNA of the CDR3: TGTGCCAGCAGTTTGGATGGGCGCCTCCTGACCGGCTACACCTTC.

The chain has TRBV3-1 and TRBJ2-3; 12 nucleotides align to TRBD2. Looked up from germline, CDR1 is LGHDT and CDR2 is YNNKEL (reference sequence). This CDR3 spans 17 amino acids. J lost 2 bases, V lost 6 bases, and 9 bases had no gene match. The CDR3 sequence: CASSPVGLAGNTDTQYF. DNA of the CDR3: TGTGCCAGCAGTCCGGTCGGACTAGCGGGAAACACAGATACGCAGTATTTT.

This clonotype was observed a few times. The rearrangement links TRBV9 to TRBJ2-1; 16 nucleotides line up with TRBD2. The ends lost 1 base at V and 0 bases at J; junction bases unmatched: 4. The CDR3 has 19 residues. Germline V gene data show CDR1 as SGDLS and CDR2 as YYNGEE. As DNA, the CDR3 is TGTGCCAGCAGCGTACGGGGACTAGCGGGGGGGAGCTCCTACAATGAGCAGTTCTTC. This codes for CASSVRGLAGGSSYNEQFF.

This chain uses TRBV27 with TRBJ2-3; 8 nucleotides match TRBD2. The CDR3 totals 16 residues. Germline V CDR1 and CDR2: MNHEY, SMNVEV (reference sequence). V trimming: 4 bases; J trimming: 1 base; junction bases outside the gene matches: 7. This CDR3 reads CASSSGGFRGTDTQYF. Written as DNA, the CDR3 is TGTGCCAGCAGTTCGGGGGGGTTTCGTGGCACAGATACGCAGTATTTT.

In this sample, this clonotype turned up a few times. The rearrangement uses TRBV20-1 and TRBJ2-1; TRBD2 might be the D (5 bases). V lost 3 bases, J lost 4 bases, and 16 bases lay in between. Germline values: CDR1 DFQATT, CDR2 SNEGSKA (reference sequence). There are 15 residues in the CDR3. The CDR3 DNA sequence: TGCAGTGCTAGGGAATCGGGAATTAGATACAATGAGCAGTTCTTC. Translation: CSARESGIRYNEQFF.

The chain combines TRBV2 with TRBJ2-1; 13 bases are a match to TRBD2. The DNA matches TRBJ2-7 better at its end, which makes the J call doubtful. CDR1 is SNHLY, CDR2 FYNNEI, per germline. The CDR3 sequence is 16 residues long. The CDR3 sequence: CASVGLAGSSYNEQYF. The CDR3 DNA sequence: TGTGCCAGCGTGGGACTAGCGGGGAGCTCCTACAATGAGCAGTACTTC.